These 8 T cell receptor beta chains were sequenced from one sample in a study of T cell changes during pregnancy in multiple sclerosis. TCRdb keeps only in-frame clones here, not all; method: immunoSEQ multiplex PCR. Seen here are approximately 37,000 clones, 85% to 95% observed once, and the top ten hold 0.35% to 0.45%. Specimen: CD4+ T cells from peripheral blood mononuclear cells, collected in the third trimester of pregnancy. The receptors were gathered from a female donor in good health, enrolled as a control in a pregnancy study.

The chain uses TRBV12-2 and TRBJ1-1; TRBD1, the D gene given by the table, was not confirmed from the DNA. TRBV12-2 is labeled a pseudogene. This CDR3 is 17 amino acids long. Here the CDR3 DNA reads TGTGCAAGTCGCTTAGGGGGCGAGCGAGGCATGAACACTGAAGCTTTCTTT. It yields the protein CASRLGGERGMNTEAFF.

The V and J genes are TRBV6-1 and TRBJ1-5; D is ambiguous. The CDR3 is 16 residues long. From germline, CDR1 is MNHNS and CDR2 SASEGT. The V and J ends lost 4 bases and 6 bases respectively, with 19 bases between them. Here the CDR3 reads CASSVALSLPSQPQHF. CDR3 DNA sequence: TGTGCCAGCAGTGTGGCCCTTTCCCTCCCCTCTCAGCCCCAGCATTTT.

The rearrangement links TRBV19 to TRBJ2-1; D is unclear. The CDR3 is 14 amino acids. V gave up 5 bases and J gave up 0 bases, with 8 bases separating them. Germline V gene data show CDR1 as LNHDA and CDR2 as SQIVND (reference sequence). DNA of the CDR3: TGTGCCAGTAGTCCTTTCGGCTCCTACAATGAGCAGTTCTTC. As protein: CASSPFGSYNEQFF.

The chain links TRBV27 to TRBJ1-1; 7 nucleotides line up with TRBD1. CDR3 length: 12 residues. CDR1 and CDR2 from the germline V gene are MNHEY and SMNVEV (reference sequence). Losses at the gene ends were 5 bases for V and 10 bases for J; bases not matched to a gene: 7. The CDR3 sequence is CASSDRDQGAFF. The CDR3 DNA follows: TGTGCCAGCAGTGACAGGGATCAGGGAGCTTTCTTT.

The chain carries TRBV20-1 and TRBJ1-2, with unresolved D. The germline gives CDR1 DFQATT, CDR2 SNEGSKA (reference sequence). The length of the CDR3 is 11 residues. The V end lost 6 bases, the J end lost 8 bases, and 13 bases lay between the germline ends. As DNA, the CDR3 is TGCAGTGCCTCCGAGAGAGGAGGCTACACCTTC. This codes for CSASERGGYTF.

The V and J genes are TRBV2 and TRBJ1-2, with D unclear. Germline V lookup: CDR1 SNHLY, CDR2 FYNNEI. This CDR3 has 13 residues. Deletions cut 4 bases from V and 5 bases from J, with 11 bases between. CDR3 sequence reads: CASSASGQYGYTF. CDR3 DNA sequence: TGTGCCAGCAGTGCAAGCGGGCAATATGGCTACACCTTC.

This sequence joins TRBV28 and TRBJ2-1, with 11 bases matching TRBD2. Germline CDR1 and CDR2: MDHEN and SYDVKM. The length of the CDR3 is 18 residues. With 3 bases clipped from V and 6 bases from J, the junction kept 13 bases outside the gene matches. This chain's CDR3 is CASSLIWYPSGRRNEQFF. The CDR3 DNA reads TGTGCCAGCAGTTTGATTTGGTATCCTAGCGGGAGGCGCAATGAGCAGTTCTTC. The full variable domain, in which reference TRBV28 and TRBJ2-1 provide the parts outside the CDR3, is DVKVTQSSRYLVKRTGEKVFLECVQDMDHENMFWYRQDPGLGLRLIYFSYDVKMKEKGDIPEGYSVSREKKERFSLILESASTNQTSMYLCASSLIWYPSGRRNEQFFGPGTRLTVL.

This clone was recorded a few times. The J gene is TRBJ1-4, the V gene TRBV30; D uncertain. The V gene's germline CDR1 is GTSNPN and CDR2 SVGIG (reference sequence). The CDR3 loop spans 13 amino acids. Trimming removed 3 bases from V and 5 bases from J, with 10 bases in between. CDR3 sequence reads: CAWRGGWNEKLFF. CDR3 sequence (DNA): TGTGCCTGGAGAGGCGGCTGGAATGAAAAACTGTTTTTT.